This paragraph reports one T cell receptor beta chain. This clonotype was observed many times. The antigen it binds to is not known. No much larger clonotype is one base removed from it; base qualities were not supplied. For the TCR template, genomic DNA was extracted from bulk tumor tissue, and 600 ng of gDNA was amplified for each sample. Multiple biopsies per primary tumor were taken during surgery, spaced as far apart as possible within the tumor mass. Patients in the study cohort, which was described as untreated, were newly diagnosed NSCLC cases going through curative surgery. The donor group was made up of 15 newly diagnosed non-small cell lung cancer patients undergoing surgery with curative intent. Resected tumor masses were reviewed by two independent pathologists. Only DNA and RNA samples of high quality went on to sequencing. The sample belongs to a study of immune heterogeneity within non-small cell lung tumors (dated by TCRdb to the late 2010s). Study-wide context: Histology comprised a handful of squamous cell carcinomas, nine to ten non-squamous carcinomas and 1 tumor not otherwise specified. Whole-exome sequencing, RNA-seq and TCR beta repertoire sequencing were combined for multiple spatially distinct regions from each NSCLC tumor so that intratumoral immune heterogeneity could be examined. TCR repertoires were analyzed from some 60 tumor loci of roughly 16 patients, whereas transcriptome data were available for only 40 or so loci from eleven to twelve patients. Neoantigen binding to each patient's HLA alleles was predicted with netMHCpan-3.0 for mutant peptides of 8 to 11 amino acids.

The junction shows trimming of 0 bases on V and 4 bases on J, plus 9 bases between the germline ends. CDR3 length: 14 amino acids, cysteine to phenylalanine. The DNA shown is the 42-base CDR3, in frame from base 1. The germline V gene encodes CDR1 SGHRS and CDR2 YFSETQ. Summary of the overall study and its limitations: Within a patient, identical dominant CDR3B clonotypes were found to recur across loci, yet unique high-frequency clones were also harbored in different tumor locations. A statistically significant but moderate positive correlation (R about 0.34) was observed between local T-cell repertoire clonality and local tumor mutational burden. High-frequency TCR beta clonotypes were found to be largely distinct between individual patients.

A multiplex PCR system amplified the TCR beta CDR3 region, with a first 10-cycle round using 32 V-gene forward and 13 J-gene reverse primers. First-round PCR used a QIAGEN Multiplex PCR Kit, and primer sequences were filed in Chinese patent CN105087789A. A second PCR round added Illumina universal primers using the Phusion High-Fidelity PCR Kit. TCR libraries were paired-end sequenced at 151 bp read length on the Illumina HiSeq X Ten platform. On the authors' methods: Reads without multiplex PCR primers were removed using Cutadapt, read pairs were merged using PEAR, and CDR3 regions were called using MiXCR with default settings. Shannon entropy measured repertoire diversity, and clonality was calculated as one minus the Shannon entropy divided by the ln of the count of productive unique sequences. A clonotype counted as a dominant or high-frequency T-cell clone when its frequency was 0.5% or higher. TCRdb reworked the public reads: Q25 trimming with fastp, MiXCR clone assembly, productive beta chains retained. Rows matching on CDR3 protein sequence are summarized as one entry with the most common DNA and genes. The V and J calls come from TCRdb's annotation, not from the publication. The sample yields 12,000 to 15,000 distinct CDR3 sequences; approximately 30% were counted once. About 15% of the sample is taken by the ten largest.

Material for sequencing was lung tumor tissue. The sequence came from a woman aged 45-65 years with non-small cell lung cancer. The V gene is TRBV5-1 and the J gene is TRBJ2-3; the D gene lacks a confident call. The DNA sequence follows: TGCGCCAGCAGCTTGGGTGTCTACTCAGATACGCAGTATTTT. This gives the protein CASSLGVYSDTQYF.